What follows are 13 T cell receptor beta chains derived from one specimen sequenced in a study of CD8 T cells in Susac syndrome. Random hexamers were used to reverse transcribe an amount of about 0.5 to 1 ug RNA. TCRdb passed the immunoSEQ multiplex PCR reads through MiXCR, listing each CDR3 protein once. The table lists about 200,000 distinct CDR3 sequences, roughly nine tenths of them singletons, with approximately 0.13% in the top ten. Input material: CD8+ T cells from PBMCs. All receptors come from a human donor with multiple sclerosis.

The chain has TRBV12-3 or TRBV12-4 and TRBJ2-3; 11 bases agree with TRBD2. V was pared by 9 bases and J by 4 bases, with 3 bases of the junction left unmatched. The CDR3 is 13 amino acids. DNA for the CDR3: TGTGCCAGTACTAGCGGGAGCGCAGATACGCAGTATTTT. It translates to CASTSGSADTQYF.

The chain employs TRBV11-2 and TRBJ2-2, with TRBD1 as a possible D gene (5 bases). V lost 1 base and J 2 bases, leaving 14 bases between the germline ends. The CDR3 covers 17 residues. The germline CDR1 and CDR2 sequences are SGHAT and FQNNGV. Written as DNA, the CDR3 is TGTGCCAGCAGCTTAGTTCTTGTGGGGCCCAACACCGGGGAGCTGTTTTTT. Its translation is CASSLVLVGPNTGELFF.

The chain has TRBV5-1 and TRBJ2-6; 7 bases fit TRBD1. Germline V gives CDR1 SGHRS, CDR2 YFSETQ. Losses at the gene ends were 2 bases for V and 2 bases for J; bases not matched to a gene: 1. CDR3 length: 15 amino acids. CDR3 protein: CASSFDRAGANVLTF. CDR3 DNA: TGCGCCAGCAGCTTCGACAGGGCTGGGGCCAACGTCCTGACTTTC.

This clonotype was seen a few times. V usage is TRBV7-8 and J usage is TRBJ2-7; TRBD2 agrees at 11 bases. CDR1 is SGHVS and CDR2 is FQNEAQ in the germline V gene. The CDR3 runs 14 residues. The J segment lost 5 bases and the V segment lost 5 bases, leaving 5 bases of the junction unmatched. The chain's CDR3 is CASSPTSGGHEQYF. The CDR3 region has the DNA TGTGCCAGCAGCCCTACTAGCGGGGGACACGAGCAGTACTTC.

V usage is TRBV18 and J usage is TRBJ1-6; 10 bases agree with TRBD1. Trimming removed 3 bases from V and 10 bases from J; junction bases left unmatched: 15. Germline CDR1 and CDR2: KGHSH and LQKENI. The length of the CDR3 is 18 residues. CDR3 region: CASSPLNPRGQGNSPLHF. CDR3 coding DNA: TGTGCCAGCTCACCCCTAAACCCCAGGGGACAGGGGAACTCACCCCTCCACTTT.

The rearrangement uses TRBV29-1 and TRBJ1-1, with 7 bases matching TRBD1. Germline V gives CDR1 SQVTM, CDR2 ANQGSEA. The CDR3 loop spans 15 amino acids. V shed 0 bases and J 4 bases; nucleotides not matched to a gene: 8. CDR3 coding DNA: TGCAGCGTTGAAGATTGGACAGGAGAGTCCACTGAAGCTTTCTTT. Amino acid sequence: CSVEDWTGESTEAFF. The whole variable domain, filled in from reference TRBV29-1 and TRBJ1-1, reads SAVISQKPSRDICQRGTSLTIQCQVDSQVTMMFWYRQQPGQSLTLIATANQGSEATYESGFVIDKFPISRPNLTFSTLTVSNMSPEDSSIYLCSVEDWTGESTEAFFGQGTRLTVV.

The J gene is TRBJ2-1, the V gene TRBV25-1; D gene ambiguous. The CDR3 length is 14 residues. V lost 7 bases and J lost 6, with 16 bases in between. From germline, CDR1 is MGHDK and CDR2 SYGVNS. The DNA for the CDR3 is TGTGCCAGCACCTCACCGGGCCGGGCCAATGAGCAGTTCTTC. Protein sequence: CASTSPGRANEQFF.

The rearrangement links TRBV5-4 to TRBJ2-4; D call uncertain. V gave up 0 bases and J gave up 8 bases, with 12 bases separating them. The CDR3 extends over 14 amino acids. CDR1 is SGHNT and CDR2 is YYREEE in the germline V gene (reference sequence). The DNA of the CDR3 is TGTGCCAGCAGCTTGGAAACGGGTGGCGACATTCAGTACTTC. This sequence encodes CASSLETGGDIQYF.

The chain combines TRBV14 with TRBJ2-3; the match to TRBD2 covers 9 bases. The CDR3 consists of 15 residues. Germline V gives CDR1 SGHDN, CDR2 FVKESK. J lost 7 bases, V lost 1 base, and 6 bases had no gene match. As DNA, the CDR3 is TGTGCCAGCAGCCAAGCGCGGGGGGGAGTATATACGCAGTATTTT. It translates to CASSQARGGVYTQYF.

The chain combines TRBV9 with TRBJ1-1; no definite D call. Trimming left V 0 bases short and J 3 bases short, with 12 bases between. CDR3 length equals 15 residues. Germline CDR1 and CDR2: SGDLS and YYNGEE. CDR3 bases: TGTGCCAGCAGCGTAGAGGGTTTCGGGGACACTGAAGCTTTCTTT. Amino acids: CASSVEGFGDTEAFF.

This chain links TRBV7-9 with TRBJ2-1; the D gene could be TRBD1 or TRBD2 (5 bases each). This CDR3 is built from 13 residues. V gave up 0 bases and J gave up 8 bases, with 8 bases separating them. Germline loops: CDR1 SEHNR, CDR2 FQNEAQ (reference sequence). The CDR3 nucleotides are TGTGCCAGCAGCTTAGCGGGACGGCATGAGCAGTTCTTC. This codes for CASSLAGRHEQFF.

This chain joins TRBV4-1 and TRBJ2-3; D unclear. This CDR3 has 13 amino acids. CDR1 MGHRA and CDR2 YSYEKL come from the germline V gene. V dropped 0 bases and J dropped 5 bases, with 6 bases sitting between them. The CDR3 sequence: CASSQELRDTQYF. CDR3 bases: TGCGCCAGCAGCCAAGAATTACGAGATACGCAGTATTTT.

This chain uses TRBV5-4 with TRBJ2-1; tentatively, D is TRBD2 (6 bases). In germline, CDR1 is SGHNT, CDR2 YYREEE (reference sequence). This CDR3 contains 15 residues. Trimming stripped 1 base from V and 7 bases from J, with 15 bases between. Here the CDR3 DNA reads TGTGCCAGCAGCTTGCGGAGGGAGTCCGGGAATGAGCAGTTCTTC. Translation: CASSLRRESGNEQFF.